This passage covers 31 T cell receptor beta chains from one sample sequenced in a study of T cell repertoires in cytomegalovirus infection. One entry per CDR3 protein results from TCRdb running MiXCR on the reads. The data show about 600,000 distinct CDR3 sequences, with approximately 25% seen just once and 7.5% to 9% held by the top ten. Sample: CD8+ T cells from PBMCs. The receptors stem from a human donor in good health (CMV status not recorded). Some clones in this sample may be carry-over from other donors' samples.

This clonotype was seen repeatedly, ten times or more. CDR3 in amino acids: CASSSGPWPYNEQFF. The DNA of the CDR3 is TGTGCCAGCAGCTCTGGTCCTTGGCCCTACAATGAGCAGTTCTTC. The chain combines TRBV11-3 with TRBJ2-1; no definite D call. CDR3 length: 15 amino acids. Trimming removed 4 bases at V and 2 bases at J, with 12 bases between. In germline, CDR1 is SGHNT, CDR2 YENEEA.

The chain couples TRBV29-1 to TRBJ2-3, with D tentatively TRBD2 (6 bases). Germline V gene lookup returns CDR1 SQVTM and CDR2 ANQGSEA. The CDR3 spans 14 residues. The V end was cut by 7 bases, the J end by 2 bases, with 16 bases between. The CDR3 region has the DNA TGCAGCGCCCCATCCGGGAGACCCACAGATACGCAGTATTTT. It specifies CSAPSGRPTDTQYF.

V and J are TRBV25-1 and TRBJ2-7; D is uncertain. The CDR3 covers 14 residues. V gave up 1 base and J gave up 2 bases, with 9 bases separating them. Germline loops: CDR1 MGHDK, CDR2 SYGVNS. The CDR3 region is CASSEWASPYEQYF. DNA for the CDR3: TGTGCCAGCAGTGAATGGGCGTCGCCCTACGAGCAGTACTTC.

The chain has TRBV6-2 or TRBV6-3 and TRBJ2-7, with 7 positions matching TRBD1. Per germline, CDR1 MNHEY and CDR2 SVGEGT. The junction had 7 bases not matched to a gene; V was cut back by 4 bases and J by 4 bases. This CDR3 comprises 14 residues. This CDR3 is CASSFPGTEYEQYV. The CDR3 bases are TGTGCCAGCAGTTTTCCAGGGACAGAATACGAGCAGTACGTC.

This chain connects TRBV6-1 to TRBJ2-5, with D hard to call. Looked up from germline, CDR1 is MNHNS and CDR2 is SASEGT. The CDR3 covers 17 residues. V shed 5 bases and J shed 1 base, with 20 bases lying between them. The CDR3 sequence: CASSYPEVVGAQETQYF. The CDR3 DNA sequence: TGTGCCAGCAGTTATCCCGAGGTAGTGGGCGCCCAAGAGACCCAGTACTTC.

This clonotype was counted a few times. The CDR3 DNA reads as TGTGCCAGCAGCTTAGAGAGGGGGCGAAACAATGAGCAGTTCTTC. Translated: CASSLERGRNNEQFF. The V call is TRBV7-6, the J call TRBJ2-1, with 7 bases fitting TRBD1. Germline V gene data show CDR1 as SGHVS and CDR2 as FNYEAQ. The J segment lost 5 bases and the V segment lost 1 base, leaving 5 bases of the junction unmatched. This CDR3 is built from 15 residues.

This clonotype was detected many times. V gene TRBV7-8 combines with J gene TRBJ1-6; possible D gene TRBD1, 6 bases. CDR1 is SGHVS and CDR2 is FQNEAQ in the germline V gene. This CDR3 is built from 15 residues. V was shortened by 4 bases and J by 9 bases, with 16 bases between the two germline ends. The chain's CDR3 is CASSYLTGQASPLHF. The CDR3 DNA sequence: TGTGCCAGCAGCTACTTGACAGGACAAGCTTCACCCCTCCACTTT. The full variable domain, in which reference TRBV7-8 and TRBJ1-6 provide the parts outside the CDR3, is GAGVSQSPRYKVAKRGQDVALRCDPISGHVSLFWYQQALGQGPEFLTYFQNEAQLDKSGLPSDRFFAERPEGSVSTLKIQRTQQEDSAVYLCASSYLTGQASPLHFGNGTRLTVT.

A word on this clonotype: This may be a read error: a much more frequent sequence differs by one nucleotide. The V and J genes are TRBV11-3 and TRBJ2-3; 13 bases align to TRBD2. The CDR3 has 16 amino acids. The J segment lost 5 bases and the V segment lost 5 bases, leaving 7 bases of the junction unmatched. Germline V CDR1 and CDR2: SGHNT, YENEEA. The CDR3 region has the DNA TGTGCCAGCAGCCCCCGGACTAGCGGGGGAGGAGATACGCAGTATTTT. It encodes CASSPRTSGGGDTQYF.

This sequence joins TRBV2 and TRBJ1-4; TRBD1 agrees at 7 bases. The CDR3 runs 17 residues. The germline CDR1 and CDR2 sequences are SNHLY and FYNNEI. V trimming: 3 bases; J trimming: 5 bases; junction bases outside the gene matches: 12. The CDR3 nucleotides are TGTGCCAGCAGTGATAGCTTGGTCGGGACAGTAAATGAAAAACTGTTTTTT. Translating it yields CASSDSLVGTVNEKLFF.

The gene calls are TRBV5-5 and TRBJ1-5; D might be TRBD1 (6 bases). CDR1 SGHKS and CDR2 YYEKEE come from the germline V gene (reference sequence). Trimming left V 4 bases short and J 6 bases short, with 20 bases between. CDR3 size: 16 residues. CDR3: CASSLRTQGPGQPQHF. CDR3 sequence (DNA): TGTGCCAGCAGCCTGCGCACACAGGGCCCGGGTCAGCCCCAGCATTTT.

This clonotype occurred many times. The chain carries TRBV12-3 or TRBV12-4 and TRBJ2-2; 10 bases align to TRBD2. The CDR3 runs to 15 residues. Trimming cost V 6 bases and J 6 bases; bases outside gene matches: 7. This CDR3 is CASSFRAGGAGELFF. CDR3 in DNA: TGTGCCAGCAGCTTCCGAGCGGGGGGGGCCGGGGAGCTGTTTTTT.

The CDR3 DNA is TGTGCCAGCAGCTTAGCGCCGGGCTTGAATTCACCCCTCCACTTT. Its protein is CASSLAPGLNSPLHF. The gene calls are TRBV11-1 and TRBJ1-6; no clear D. This CDR3 is built from 15 residues. Germline V CDR1 and CDR2: SGHAT, FQDESV (reference sequence). With 0 bases removed from V and 7 bases from J, the gap between germline ends came to 10 bases.

This clonotype occurred many times. This chain uses TRBV28 with TRBJ2-5; a possible D gene is TRBD1 (6 bases). Trimming shortened V by 2 bases and J by 0 bases, and 13 bases separated the two germline ends. The CDR3 consists of 16 residues. The germline gives CDR1 MDHEN, CDR2 SYDVKM. CDR3 loop: CASSLLTGTYQETQYF. The CDR3, as DNA: TGTGCCAGCAGTTTACTAACCGGGACATACCAAGAGACCCAGTACTTC.

The chain links TRBV7-2 to TRBJ2-2, with 10 bases matching TRBD1. The germline CDR1 and CDR2 sequences are SGHTA and FQGNSA. The J segment lost 4 bases and the V segment lost 4 bases, leaving 3 bases of the junction unmatched. This CDR3 has 15 residues. The CDR3 reads CASSYRTGGTGELFF. CDR3 DNA: TGTGCCAGCAGCTACCGGACAGGGGGCACCGGGGAGCTGTTTTTT. Full variable domain (remainder filled in from reference TRBV7-2 and TRBJ2-2): GAGVSQSPSNKVTEKGKDVELRCDPISGHTALYWYRQSLGQGLEFLIYFQGNSAPDKSGLPSDRFSAERTGGSVSTLTIQRTQQEDSAVYLCASSYRTGGTGELFFGEGSRLTVL.

This clonotype was recorded a few times. The rearrangement joins TRBV19 to TRBJ1-2, with a tentative D call TRBD1 (6 bases). CDR1 is LNHDA, CDR2 SQIVND, per germline (reference sequence). This CDR3 has 15 residues. The V and J ends lost 6 bases and 5 bases respectively, with 19 bases between them. CDR3 amino acids: CASSPGGLGVYGYTF. The CDR3 nucleotides are TGTGCCAGTAGCCCCGGGGGGCTCGGGGTATATGGCTACACCTTC.

The V and J genes are TRBV6-2 or TRBV6-3 and TRBJ1-2; D is undetermined. Trimming shortened V by 7 bases and J by 6 bases, and 21 bases separated the two germline ends. The CDR3 length is 15 residues. The germline V gene encodes CDR1 MNHEY and CDR2 SVGEGT. Written as DNA, the CDR3 is TGTGCCAGCACGCATATGAAATCCGTCCCAGATGGCTACACCTTC. Protein product: CASTHMKSVPDGYTF.

This clonotype was detected many times. This chain connects TRBV7-6 to TRBJ2-2, with TRBD2 matching 14 bases. V lost 6 bases, J lost 3 bases, and 6 bases stayed unmatched. The CDR3 runs 17 residues. The V gene's germline CDR1 is SGHVS and CDR2 FNYEAQ. The CDR3 loop reads CASRRLAGGPDTGELFF. DNA for the CDR3: TGTGCCAGCAGGAGACTAGCGGGGGGGCCGGACACCGGGGAGCTGTTTTTT.

This clonotype was counted between two and nine times. The chain recombines TRBV12-3 or TRBV12-4 with TRBJ2-1; TRBD2 matches at 14 bases. The J segment lost 11 bases and the V segment lost 6 bases, leaving 9 bases of the junction unmatched. This CDR3 has 15 amino acids. The CDR3 region is CASSKTSGGDRKQFF. For the CDR3, the DNA is TGTGCCAGCAGCAAGACTAGCGGGGGGGACCGCAAGCAGTTCTTC.

In its sample, this clonotype was seen many times. J is TRBJ2-7 and V is TRBV19, with D perhaps TRBD1 (6 bases). Trimming left V 3 bases short and J 2 bases short, with 8 bases between. The length of the CDR3 is 13 residues. Germline-derived CDR1 and CDR2 are LNHDA and SQIVND (reference sequence). The CDR3 coding sequence is TGTGCCAGTAGTATTTCAGGGGCCTACGAGCAGTACTTC. Protein sequence: CASSISGAYEQYF.

This clonotype was observed a few times. This chain links TRBV5-5 with TRBJ2-1, with D unresolved. Germline V gene data show CDR1 as SGHKS and CDR2 as YYEKEE (reference sequence). This CDR3 spans 12 amino acids. V lost 3 bases and J lost 14, with 15 bases in between. CDR3 bases: TGTGCCAGCAGCTCCGGGCCAGAAAGGAAGTTCTTC. The encoded protein is CASSSGPERKFF.

At least ten counts were recorded for this clonotype. The gene calls are TRBV6-2 or TRBV6-3 and TRBJ2-5, with TRBD2 matching 13 bases. The CDR3 length is 17 residues. The junction had 9 bases not matched to a gene; V was cut back by 7 bases and J by 1 base. The V gene's germline CDR1 is MNHEY and CDR2 SVGEGT. Here the CDR3 reads CASTLIGTSGAQETQYF. The CDR3 DNA reads as TGTGCCAGCACCCTCATCGGGACTAGCGGGGCCCAAGAGACCCAGTACTTC.

In its sample, this clonotype was seen a few times. The chain carries TRBV20-1 and TRBJ2-7; 8 bases line up with TRBD1. J gave up 6 bases and V 0 bases, and 4 bases lay outside the gene matches. This CDR3 comprises 13 residues. Germline V gene lookup returns CDR1 DFQATT and CDR2 SNEGSKA (reference sequence). The CDR3 sequence is CSARDAGTGEQYV. Written as DNA, the CDR3 is TGCAGTGCTAGAGATGCCGGGACAGGCGAGCAGTACGTC.

The chain recombines TRBV7-9 with TRBJ2-2; maybe TRBD1 (5 bases). The length of the CDR3 is 15 residues. Trimming took 5 bases from V and 1 from J, leaving 11 bases between them. In germline, CDR1 is SEHNR, CDR2 FQNEAQ (reference sequence). CDR3 nucleotide sequence: TGTGCCAGCAGCGGTGACAGACAGAACACCGGGGAGCTGTTTTTT. It specifies CASSGDRQNTGELFF.

In its sample, this clonotype was seen many times. The rearrangement joins TRBV7-2 to TRBJ2-7, with D unresolved. Germline loops: CDR1 SGHTA, CDR2 FQGNSA. There are 13 residues in the CDR3. Trimming took 1 base from V and 3 from J, leaving 7 bases between them. CDR3 DNA: TGTGCCAGCAGCTTAGTTCAGGACTACGAGCAGTACTTC. As protein: CASSLVQDYEQYF.

Many counts were recorded for this clonotype. The rearrangement links TRBV7-8 to TRBJ2-3; tentatively, D is TRBD2 (6 bases). Between the trimmed V and J ends, which lost 2 bases and 0 bases, there was a span of 9 bases. The CDR3 extends over 15 amino acids. In germline, CDR1 is SGHVS, CDR2 FQNEAQ. The CDR3 DNA is TGTGCCAGCAGCTTACTAGCGTCTAGCACAGATACGCAGTATTTT. It is translated as CASSLLASSTDTQYF.

The V and J genes are TRBV12-5 and TRBJ1-1; D not resolved. V dropped 5 bases and J dropped 4 bases, with 11 bases sitting between them. The CDR3 is 13 amino acids. The V gene's germline CDR1 is LGHNT and CDR2 FRNRAP. The DNA of the CDR3 is TGTGCTAGTGGTAACCCGACCTTCACTGAAGCTTTCTTT. Amino acids: CASGNPTFTEAFF.

CDR3 nucleotide sequence: TGTGCCAGCAGCGGCTGGGCAGGGGGCGGCTACGAGCAGTACTTC. Residues: CASSGWAGGGYEQYF. The chain joins TRBV4-2 to TRBJ2-7; TRBD1 agrees at 8 bases. Germline loops: CDR1 LGHNA, CDR2 YNFKEQ. The length of the CDR3 is 15 residues. The V gene end was trimmed by 5 bases and the J gene end by 3 bases; junction bases not matched to a gene: 9.

This clonotype was counted a few times. This may be a read error, as it is one base from a much larger clone. The rearrangement uses TRBV7-3 and TRBJ2-1; 11 nucleotides agree with TRBD1. Germline loops: CDR1 SGHTA, CDR2 FQGTGA. The CDR3 is 15 residues long. The CDR3 DNA reads TGTGCCAACAGCTTAGGACAGGGGGCTGCCAATGAGCAGTTCTTC. This translates into CANSLGQGAANEQFF. The complete variable domain, with remaining parts taken from reference TRBV7-3 and TRBJ2-1, reads GAGVSQTPSNKVTEKGKYVELRCDPISGHTALYWYRQSLGQGPEFLIYFQGTGAADDSGLPNDRFFAVRPEGSVSTLKIQRTERGDSAVYLCANSLGQGAANEQFFGPGTRLTVL.

The chain is built from TRBV5-1 and TRBJ1-1; D is perhaps TRBD1 (5 bases). There are 13 residues in the CDR3. V gave up 3 bases and J gave up 3 bases, with 9 bases separating them. CDR1 is SGHRS and CDR2 is YFSETQ in the germline V gene. Here the CDR3 reads CASSSRQYTEAFF. CDR3 coding DNA: TGCGCCAGCAGCTCCAGACAGTACACTGAAGCTTTCTTT.

The sample holds many counts of this clonotype. The CDR3 is CASSLAGADTQYF. CDR3 DNA sequence: TGTGCCAGCAGCTTAGCGGGGGCAGATACGCAGTATTTT. The chain is built from TRBV7-6 and TRBJ2-3; D tentatively fits TRBD1 or TRBD2 (5 bases each). Germline CDR1 and CDR2: SGHVS and FNYEAQ. This CDR3 region has 13 residues. Trimming stripped 0 bases from V and 4 bases from J, with 5 bases between.

This clonotype was observed at least ten times. V gene TRBV28 combines with J gene TRBJ2-1, with D unclear. CDR1 and CDR2 from the germline V gene are MDHEN and SYDVKM. V was pared by 3 bases and J by 7 bases, with 7 bases between. This CDR3 spans 12 amino acids. The CDR3 is CASSFLPNEQFF. CDR3 coding DNA: TGTGCCAGCAGTTTTCTCCCGAATGAGCAGTTCTTC.